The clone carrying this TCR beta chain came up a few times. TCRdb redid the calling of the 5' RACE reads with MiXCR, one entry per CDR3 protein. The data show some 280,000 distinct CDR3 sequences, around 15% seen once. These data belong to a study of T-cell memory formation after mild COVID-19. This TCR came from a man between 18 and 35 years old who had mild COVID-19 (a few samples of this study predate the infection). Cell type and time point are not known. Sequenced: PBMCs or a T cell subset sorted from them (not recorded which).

CDR3 nucleotide sequence: TGTGCCATCAGTGAGTCGACAGGACGGCCTAATGAAAAACTGTTTTTT. As protein: CAISESTGRPNEKLFF. The chain uses TRBV10-3 and TRBJ1-4, with a tentative D call TRBD1 (6 bases). V dropped 0 bases and J dropped 3 bases, with 11 bases sitting between them. CDR1 is ENHRY, CDR2 SYGVKD, per germline. The CDR3 contains 16 residues.